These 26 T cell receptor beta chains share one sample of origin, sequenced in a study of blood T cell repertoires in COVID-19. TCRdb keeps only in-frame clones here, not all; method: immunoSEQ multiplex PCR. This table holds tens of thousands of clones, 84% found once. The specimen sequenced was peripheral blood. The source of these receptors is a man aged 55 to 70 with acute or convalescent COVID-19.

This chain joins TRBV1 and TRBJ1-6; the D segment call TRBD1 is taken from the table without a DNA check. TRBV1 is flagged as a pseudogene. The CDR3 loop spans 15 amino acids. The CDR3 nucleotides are TGCACCAGCAGCCAAGCTCAGGGGCCCGATTCACCCCTCCACTTT. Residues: CTSSQAQGPDSPLHF.

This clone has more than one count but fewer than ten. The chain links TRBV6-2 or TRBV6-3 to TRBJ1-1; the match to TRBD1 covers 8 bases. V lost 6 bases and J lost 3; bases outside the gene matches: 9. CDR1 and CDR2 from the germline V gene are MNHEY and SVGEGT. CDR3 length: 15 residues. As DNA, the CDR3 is TGTGCCAGCAGCCCAGGGGGCAGTGGGGACACTGAAGCTTTCTTT. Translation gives CASSPGGSGDTEAFF.

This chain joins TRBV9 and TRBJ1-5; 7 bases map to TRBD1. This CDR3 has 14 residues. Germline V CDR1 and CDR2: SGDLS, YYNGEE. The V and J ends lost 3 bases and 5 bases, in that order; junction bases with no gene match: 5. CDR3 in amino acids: CASSEGQPDQPQHF. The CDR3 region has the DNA TGTGCCAGCAGCGAGGGACAGCCCGATCAGCCCCAGCATTTT.

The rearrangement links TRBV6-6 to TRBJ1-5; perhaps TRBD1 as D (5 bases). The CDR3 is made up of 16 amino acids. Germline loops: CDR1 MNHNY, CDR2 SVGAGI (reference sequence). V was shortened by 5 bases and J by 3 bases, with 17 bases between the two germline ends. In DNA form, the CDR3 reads TGTGCCAGCAGTCGAGTACATCCAGGGTCCAATCAGCCCCAGCATTTT. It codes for CASSRVHPGSNQPQHF.

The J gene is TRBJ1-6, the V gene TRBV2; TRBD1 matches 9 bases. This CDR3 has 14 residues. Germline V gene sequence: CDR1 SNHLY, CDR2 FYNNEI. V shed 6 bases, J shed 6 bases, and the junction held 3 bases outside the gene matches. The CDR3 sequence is CASRHRGLNSPLHF. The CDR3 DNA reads TGTGCCAGCAGGCACAGGGGGCTTAATTCACCCCTCCACTTT.

CDR3 in DNA: TGTGCCAGCAGGCGGGGGGGGAGCTCCTACAATGAGCAGTTCTTC. Amino acid sequence: CASRRGGSSYNEQFF. The chain combines TRBV7-2 with TRBJ2-1; 9 positions agree with TRBD2. With 6 bases clipped from V and 0 bases from J, the junction kept 3 bases outside the gene matches. The CDR3 has 15 amino acids. Germline V lookup: CDR1 SGHTA, CDR2 FQGNSA.

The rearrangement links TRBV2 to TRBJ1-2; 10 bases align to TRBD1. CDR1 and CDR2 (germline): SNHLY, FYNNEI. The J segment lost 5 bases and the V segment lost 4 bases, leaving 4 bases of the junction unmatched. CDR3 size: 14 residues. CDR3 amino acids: CASSGQGAGYGYTF. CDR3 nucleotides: TGTGCCAGCAGTGGACAGGGGGCGGGGTATGGCTACACCTTC. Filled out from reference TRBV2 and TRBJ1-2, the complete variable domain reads EPEVTQTPSHQVTQMGQEVILRCVPISNHLYFYWYRQILGQKVEFLVSFYNNEISEKSEIFDDQFSVERPDGSNFTLKIRSTKLEDSAMYFCASSGQGAGYGYTFGSGTRLTVV.

CDR3 protein: CASSNGFLDPQETQYF. In DNA, the CDR3 is TGTGCCAGCAGCAACGGGTTCTTAGACCCGCAAGAGACCCAGTACTTC. The chain recombines TRBV11-2 with TRBJ2-5; unclear D gene. V was cut by 5 bases and J by 2 bases, with 18 bases left in between. The CDR3 spans 16 residues. Germline loops: CDR1 SGHAT, CDR2 FQNNGV.

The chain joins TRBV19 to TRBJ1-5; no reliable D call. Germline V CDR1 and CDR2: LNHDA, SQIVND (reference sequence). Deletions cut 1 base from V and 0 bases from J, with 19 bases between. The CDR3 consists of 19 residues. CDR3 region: CASSIGSLRYSYSNQPQHF. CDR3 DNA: TGTGCCAGTAGTATAGGATCCCTCCGATACAGTTATAGCAATCAGCCCCAGCATTTT.

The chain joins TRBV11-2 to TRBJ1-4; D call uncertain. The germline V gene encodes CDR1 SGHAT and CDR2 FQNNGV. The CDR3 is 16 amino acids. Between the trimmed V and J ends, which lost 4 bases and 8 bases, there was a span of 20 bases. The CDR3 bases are TGTGCCAGCAGCTCCGACCGTCTCAGCGTTGGAGAAAAACTGTTTTTT. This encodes CASSSDRLSVGEKLFF. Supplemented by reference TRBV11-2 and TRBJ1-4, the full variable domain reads EAGVAQSPRYKIIEKRQSVAFWCNPISGHATLYWYQQILGQGPKLLIQFQNNGVVDDSQLPKDRFSAERLKGVDSTLKIQPAKLEDSAVYLCASSSDRLSVGEKLFFGSGTQLSVL.

The CDR3 loop reads CASSLGYGSSYEQYF. CDR3 DNA sequence: TGTGCCAGCAGCTTAGGTTACGGGTCCTCCTACGAGCAGTACTTC. The chain links TRBV11-3 to TRBJ2-7; the D is unclear. The germline V gene has CDR1 SGHNT and CDR2 YENEEA. Trimming stripped 1 base from V and 0 bases from J, with 10 bases between. The CDR3 contains 15 residues.

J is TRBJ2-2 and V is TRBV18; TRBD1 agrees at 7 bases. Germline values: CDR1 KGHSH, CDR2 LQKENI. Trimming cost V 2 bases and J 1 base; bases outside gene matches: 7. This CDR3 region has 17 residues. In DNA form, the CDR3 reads TGTGCCAGCTCACCAGCGTCACGGACAGGGAACACCGGGGAGCTGTTTTTT. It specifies CASSPASRTGNTGELFF.

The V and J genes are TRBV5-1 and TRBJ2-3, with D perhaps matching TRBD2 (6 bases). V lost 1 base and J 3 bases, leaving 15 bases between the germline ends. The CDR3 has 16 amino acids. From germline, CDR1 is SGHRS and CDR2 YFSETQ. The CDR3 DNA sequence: TGCGCCAGCAGCTTGTCCCCTCGCGGGGAGACAGATACGCAGTATTTT. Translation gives CASSLSPRGETDTQYF.

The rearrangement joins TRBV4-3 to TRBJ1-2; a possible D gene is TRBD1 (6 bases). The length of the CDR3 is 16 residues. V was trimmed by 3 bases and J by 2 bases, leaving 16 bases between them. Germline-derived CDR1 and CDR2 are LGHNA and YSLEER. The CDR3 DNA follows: TGCGCCAGCAGCCATGACCCGGACAGTGTGAACTATGGCTACACCTTC. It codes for CASSHDPDSVNYGYTF.

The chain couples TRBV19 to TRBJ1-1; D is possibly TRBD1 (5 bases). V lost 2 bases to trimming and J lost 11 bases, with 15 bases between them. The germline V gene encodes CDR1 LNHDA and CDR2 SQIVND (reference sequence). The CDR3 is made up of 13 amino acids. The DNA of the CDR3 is TGTGCCAGTAGTATAAAGGTTGGCCGGGGGGCTTTCTTT. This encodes CASSIKVGRGAFF.

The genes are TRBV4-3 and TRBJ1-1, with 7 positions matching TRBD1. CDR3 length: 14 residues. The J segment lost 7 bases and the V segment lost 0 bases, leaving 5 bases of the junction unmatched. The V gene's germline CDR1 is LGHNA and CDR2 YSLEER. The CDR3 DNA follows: TGCGCCAGCAGCCAAGACACAGGGGCGGGTGAAGCTTTCTTT. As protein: CASSQDTGAGEAFF.

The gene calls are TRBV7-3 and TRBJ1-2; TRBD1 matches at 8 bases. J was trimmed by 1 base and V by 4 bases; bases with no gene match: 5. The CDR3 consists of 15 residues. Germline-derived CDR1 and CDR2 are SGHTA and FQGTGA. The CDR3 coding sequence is TGTGCCAGCAGCTCATCAGGGGGCCATAACTATGGCTACACCTTC. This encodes CASSSSGGHNYGYTF.

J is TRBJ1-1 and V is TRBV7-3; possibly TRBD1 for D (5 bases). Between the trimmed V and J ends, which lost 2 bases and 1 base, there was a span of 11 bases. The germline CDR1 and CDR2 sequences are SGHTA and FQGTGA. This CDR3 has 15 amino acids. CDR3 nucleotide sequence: TGTGCCAGCAGCTTAGACCAAACAGGGAACACTGAAGCTTTCTTT. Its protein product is CASSLDQTGNTEAFF.

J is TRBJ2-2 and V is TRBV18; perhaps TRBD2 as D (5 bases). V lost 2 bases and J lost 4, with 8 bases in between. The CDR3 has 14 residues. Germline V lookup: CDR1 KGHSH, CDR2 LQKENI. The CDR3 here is CASSPIATTGELFF. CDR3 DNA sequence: TGTGCCAGCTCACCAATAGCGACCACCGGGGAGCTGTTTTTT.

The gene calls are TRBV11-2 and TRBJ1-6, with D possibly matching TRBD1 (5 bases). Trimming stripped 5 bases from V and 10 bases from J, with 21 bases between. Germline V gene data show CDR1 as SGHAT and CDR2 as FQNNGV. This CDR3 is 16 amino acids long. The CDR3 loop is CASSPYGVGGTSPLHF. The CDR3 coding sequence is TGTGCCAGCAGCCCATACGGTGTGGGGGGTACGTCACCCCTCCACTTT. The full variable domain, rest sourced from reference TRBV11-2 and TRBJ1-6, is EAGVAQSPRYKIIEKRQSVAFWCNPISGHATLYWYQQILGQGPKLLIQFQNNGVVDDSQLPKDRFSAERLKGVDSTLKIQPAKLEDSAVYLCASSPYGVGGTSPLHFGNGTRLTVT.

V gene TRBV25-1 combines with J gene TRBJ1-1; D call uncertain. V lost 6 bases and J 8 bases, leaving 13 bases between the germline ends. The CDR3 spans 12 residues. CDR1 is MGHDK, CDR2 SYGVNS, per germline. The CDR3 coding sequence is TGTGCCAGCAGGGAAGGAGACCGGGAAGCTTTCTTT. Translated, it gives CASREGDREAFF.

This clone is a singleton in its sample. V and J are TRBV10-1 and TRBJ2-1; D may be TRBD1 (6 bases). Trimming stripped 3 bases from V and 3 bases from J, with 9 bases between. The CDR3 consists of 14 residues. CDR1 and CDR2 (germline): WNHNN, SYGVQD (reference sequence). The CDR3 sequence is CASSEGQSYNEQFF. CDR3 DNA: TGCGCCAGCAGTGAAGGACAGAGCTACAATGAGCAGTTCTTC.

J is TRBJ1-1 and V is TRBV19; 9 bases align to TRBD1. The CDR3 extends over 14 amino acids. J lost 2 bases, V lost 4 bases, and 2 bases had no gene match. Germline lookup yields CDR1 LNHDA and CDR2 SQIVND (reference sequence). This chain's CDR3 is CASSKDRGNTEAFF. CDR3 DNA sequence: TGTGCCAGTAGTAAGGACAGGGGCAACACTGAAGCTTTCTTT.

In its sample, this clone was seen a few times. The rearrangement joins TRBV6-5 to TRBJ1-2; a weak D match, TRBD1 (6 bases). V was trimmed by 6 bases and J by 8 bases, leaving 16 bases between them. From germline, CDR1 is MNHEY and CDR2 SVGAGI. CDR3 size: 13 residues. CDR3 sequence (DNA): TGTGCCAGCAGCCGGGACATTTTAGACGGCTACACCTTC. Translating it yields CASSRDILDGYTF.

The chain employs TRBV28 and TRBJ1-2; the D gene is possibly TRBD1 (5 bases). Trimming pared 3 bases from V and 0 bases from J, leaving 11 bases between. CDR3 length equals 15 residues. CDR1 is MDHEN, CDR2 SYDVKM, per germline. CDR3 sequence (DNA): TGTGCCAGCAGTTTGCCAGGGAGGTCTAACTATGGCTACACCTTC. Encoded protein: CASSLPGRSNYGYTF.

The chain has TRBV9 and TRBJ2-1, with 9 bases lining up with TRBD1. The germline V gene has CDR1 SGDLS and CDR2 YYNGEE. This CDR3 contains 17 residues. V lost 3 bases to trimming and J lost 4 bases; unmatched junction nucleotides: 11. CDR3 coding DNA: TGTGCCAGCAGCGGTCCGAACTACGGGACAGGGTACAATGAGCAGTTCTTC. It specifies CASSGPNYGTGYNEQFF.